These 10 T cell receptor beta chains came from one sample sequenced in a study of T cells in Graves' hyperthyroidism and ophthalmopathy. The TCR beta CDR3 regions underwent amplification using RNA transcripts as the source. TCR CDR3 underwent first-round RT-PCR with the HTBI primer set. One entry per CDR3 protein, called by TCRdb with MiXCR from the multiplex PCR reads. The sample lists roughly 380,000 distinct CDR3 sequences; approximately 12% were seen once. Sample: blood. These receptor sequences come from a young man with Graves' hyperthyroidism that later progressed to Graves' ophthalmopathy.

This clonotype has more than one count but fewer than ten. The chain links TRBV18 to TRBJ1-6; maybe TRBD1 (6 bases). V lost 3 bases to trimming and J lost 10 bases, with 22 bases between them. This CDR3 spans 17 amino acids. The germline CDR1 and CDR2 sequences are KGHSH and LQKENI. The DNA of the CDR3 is TGTGCCAGCTCACCCTATACGGGGGGCACTTTTACATCACCCCTCCACTTT. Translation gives CASSPYTGGTFTSPLHF.

The CDR3 loop reads CASSIAGHNEQFF. CDR3 coding DNA: TGTGCCAGCAGCATAGCGGGCCACAATGAGCAGTTCTTC. The genes are TRBV12-3 or TRBV12-4 and TRBJ2-1; TRBD2 matches at 7 bases. CDR3 length: 13 residues. Trimming at V came to 6 bases and at J to 5 bases, leaving 4 bases not matched to a gene.

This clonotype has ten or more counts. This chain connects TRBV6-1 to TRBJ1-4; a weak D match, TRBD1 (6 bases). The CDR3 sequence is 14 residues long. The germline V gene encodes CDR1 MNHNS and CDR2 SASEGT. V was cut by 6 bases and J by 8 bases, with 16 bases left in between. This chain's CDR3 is CASSDWTEPEKLFF. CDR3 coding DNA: TGTGCCAGCAGCGATTGGACAGAACCGGAAAAACTGTTTTTT.

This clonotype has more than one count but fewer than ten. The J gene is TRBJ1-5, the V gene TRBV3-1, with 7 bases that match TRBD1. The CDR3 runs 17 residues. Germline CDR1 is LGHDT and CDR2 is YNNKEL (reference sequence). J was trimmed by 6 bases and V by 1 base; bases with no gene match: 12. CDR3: CASSQGRDSLGSQPQHF. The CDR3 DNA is TGTGCCAGCAGCCAAGGTCGGGACAGCCTCGGGAGTCAGCCCCAGCATTTT.

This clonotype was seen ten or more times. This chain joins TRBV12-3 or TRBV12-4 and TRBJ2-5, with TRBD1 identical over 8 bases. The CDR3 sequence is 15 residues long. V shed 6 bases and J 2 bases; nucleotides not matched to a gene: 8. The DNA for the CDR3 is TGTGCCAGCAGGAGACAGGGGACATGGCAAGAGACCCAGTACTTC. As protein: CASRRQGTWQETQYF.

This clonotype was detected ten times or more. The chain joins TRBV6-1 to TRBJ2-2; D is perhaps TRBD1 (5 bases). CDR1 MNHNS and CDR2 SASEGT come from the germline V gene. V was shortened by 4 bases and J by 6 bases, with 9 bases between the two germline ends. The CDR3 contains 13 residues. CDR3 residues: CASSGQGSGELFF. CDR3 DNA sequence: TGTGCCAGCAGTGGGCAGGGTTCCGGGGAGCTGTTTTTT.

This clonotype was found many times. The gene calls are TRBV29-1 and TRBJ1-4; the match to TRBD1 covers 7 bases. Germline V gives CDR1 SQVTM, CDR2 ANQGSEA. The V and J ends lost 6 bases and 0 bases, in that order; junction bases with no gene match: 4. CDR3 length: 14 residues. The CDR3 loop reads CSVVGTATNEKLFF. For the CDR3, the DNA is TGCAGCGTGGTCGGGACAGCAACTAATGAAAAACTGTTTTTT. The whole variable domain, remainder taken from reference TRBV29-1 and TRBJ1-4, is SAVISQKPSRDICQRGTSLTIQCQVDSQVTMMFWYRQQPGQSLTLIATANQGSEATYESGFVIDKFPISRPNLTFSTLTVSNMSPEDSSIYLCSVVGTATNEKLFFGSGTQLSVL.

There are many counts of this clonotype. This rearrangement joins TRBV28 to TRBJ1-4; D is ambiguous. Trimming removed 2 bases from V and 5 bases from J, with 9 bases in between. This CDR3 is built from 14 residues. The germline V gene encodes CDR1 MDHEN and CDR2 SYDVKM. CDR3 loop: CASSLLAENEKLFF. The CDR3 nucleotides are TGTGCCAGCAGTTTACTCGCGGAAAATGAAAAACTGTTTTTT.

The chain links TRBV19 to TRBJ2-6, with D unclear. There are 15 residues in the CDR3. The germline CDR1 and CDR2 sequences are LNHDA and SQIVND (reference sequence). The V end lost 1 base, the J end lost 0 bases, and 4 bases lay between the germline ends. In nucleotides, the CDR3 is TGTGCCAGTAGTATAGGAAGCTCTGGGGCCAACGTCCTGACTTTC. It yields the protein CASSIGSSGANVLTF.

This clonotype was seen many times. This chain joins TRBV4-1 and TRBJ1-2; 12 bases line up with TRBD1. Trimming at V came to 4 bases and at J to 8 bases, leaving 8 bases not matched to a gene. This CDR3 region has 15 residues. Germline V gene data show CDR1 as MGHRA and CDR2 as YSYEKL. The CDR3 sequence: CASSLVGTGGGGYTF. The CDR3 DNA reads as TGCGCCAGCAGCCTGGTAGGGACAGGGGGCGGCGGCTACACCTTC.